This section outlines one T cell receptor (beta chain) sequence together with its context. Its target is not known. The sample originates from a study of CD8+CD57+ T cells in acquired aplastic anemia. Regarding the study as a whole: CD8+ Simpson's diversity showed no significant patient-control difference.

Patients chosen for sequencing had CD8+CD57+ cells that had expanded, as shown by flow cytometry. Blood was sampled before the patients had received any therapy. Genomic DNA served as template for TCR beta VDJ and CDR3 profiling. TCRdb processed the reads anew with MiXCR; each CDR3 protein has one entry. The sample includes a few hundred thousand distinct CDR3 sequences, under 65% of them seen just once. This TCR was recovered from a human donor with aplastic anemia. Sequenced input: sorted CD4+, CD8+, or CD8+CD57+ T cells (not recorded which) from PBMCs.

The chain's CDR3 is CATSETGGGNEQFF. The CDR3 nucleotides are TGTGCCACCAGTGAAACGGGAGGTGGCAATGAGCAGTTCTTC. V gene TRBV24-1 combines with J gene TRBJ2-1; 7 bases match TRBD2. This CDR3 region has 14 residues. Germline-derived CDR1 and CDR2 are KGHDR and SFDVKD. After removal of 4 bases from V and 6 bases from J, the junction contained 5 bases not matched to a gene.